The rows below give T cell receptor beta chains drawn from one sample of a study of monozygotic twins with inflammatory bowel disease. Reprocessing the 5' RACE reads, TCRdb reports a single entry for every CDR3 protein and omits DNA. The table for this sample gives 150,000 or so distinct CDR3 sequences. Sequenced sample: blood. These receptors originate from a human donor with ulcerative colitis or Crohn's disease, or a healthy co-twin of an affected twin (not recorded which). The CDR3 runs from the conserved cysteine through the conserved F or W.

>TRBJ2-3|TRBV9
CASSVDLRTDTQYF
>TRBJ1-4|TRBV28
CASSQTGESTNEKLFF
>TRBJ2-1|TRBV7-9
CASNNRGYNEQFF
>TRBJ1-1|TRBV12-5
CASGSGQVNTEAFF
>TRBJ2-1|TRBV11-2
CASMYDNEQFF
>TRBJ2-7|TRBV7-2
CASSLRGTSGIYEQYF
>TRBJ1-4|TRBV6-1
CASSRGPSRGEKLFF
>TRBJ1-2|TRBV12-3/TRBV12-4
CASSRSGASYGYTF
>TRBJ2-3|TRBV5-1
CASSLLTTSTDTQYF
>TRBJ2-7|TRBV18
CASSPPLAGGTYEQYF
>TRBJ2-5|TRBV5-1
CASSTRLAGGLQETQYF
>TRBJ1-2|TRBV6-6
CASSDRAGAGTF
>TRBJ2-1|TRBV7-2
CASSVLSGGKNEQFF
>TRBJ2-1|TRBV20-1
CRYPRTGRNEQFF
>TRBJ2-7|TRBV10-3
CAISESSVLAGVHEQYF
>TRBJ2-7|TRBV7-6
CASSLGREYEQYF
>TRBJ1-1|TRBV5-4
CASSLQTGLNTEAFF